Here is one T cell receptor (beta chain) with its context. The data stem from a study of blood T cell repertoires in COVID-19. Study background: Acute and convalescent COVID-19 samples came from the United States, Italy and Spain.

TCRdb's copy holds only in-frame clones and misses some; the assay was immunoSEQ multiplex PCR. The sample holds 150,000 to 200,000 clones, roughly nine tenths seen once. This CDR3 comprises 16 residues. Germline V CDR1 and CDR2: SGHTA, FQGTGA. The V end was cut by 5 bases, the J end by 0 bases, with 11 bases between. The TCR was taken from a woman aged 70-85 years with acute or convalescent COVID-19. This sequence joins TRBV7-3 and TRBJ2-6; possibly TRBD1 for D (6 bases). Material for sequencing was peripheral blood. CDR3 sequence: CASSPGTYSGANVLTF. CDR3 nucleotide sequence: TGTGCCAGCAGCCCCGGGACATACTCTGGGGCCAACGTCCTGACTTTC. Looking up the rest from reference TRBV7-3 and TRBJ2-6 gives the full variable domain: GAGVSQTPSNKVTEKGKYVELRCDPISGHTALYWYRQSLGQGPEFLIYFQGTGAADDSGLPNDRFFAVRPEGSVSTLKIQRTERGDSAVYLCASSPGTYSGANVLTFGAGSRLTVL.